This T cell receptor (beta chain) was captured by sequencing in a study of early T cells in non-severe SARS-CoV-2 infection. Overall study: Unsorted whole blood bulk RNA was sequenced, with unpaired chains.

CDR1 and CDR2 from the germline V gene are SGHVS and FQNEAQ. Losses at the gene ends were 4 bases for V and 9 bases for J; bases not matched to a gene: 8. CDR3 size: 16 residues. Unique molecular identifiers were attached to individual cDNA molecules. MiXCR, applied by TCRdb to the 5' RACE reads, yields one record per CDR3 protein. The repertoire holds tens of thousands of distinct CDR3 sequences, with 10% to 15% as singletons. There are a few counts of this clonotype. The material sequenced was whole blood. This clonotype was obtained from an adult who was a healthcare worker with PCR-confirmed SARS-CoV-2 infection or an uninfected control (not recorded which). This chain uses TRBV7-8 with TRBJ2-1, with 14 nucleotides matching TRBD2. CDR3 amino acids: CASSSGGLAGGAEQFF. Written as DNA, the CDR3 is TGTGCCAGCAGCTCCGGTGGACTAGCGGGAGGTGCTGAGCAGTTCTTC.